The 21 T cell receptor beta chains reported below all come from one sample, sequenced in a study of blood T cell repertoires in COVID-19 (dated by TCRdb to the early 2020s). The library was generated by the immunoSEQ multiplex PCR assay. The source is immuneACCESS, and TCRdb retained only in-frame sequences with V and J called. Part of the clones is not carried over; for the studies checked, unresolved V genes explain less than half of this, and the remainder is unexplained. In all, the sample holds about 180,000 clones, and about nine tenths of those were seen once. The top ten clones comprise roughly 4% of the sample. The sample taken for sequencing was peripheral blood. The receptors shown here come from a woman in her 30s with acute or convalescent COVID-19.

This clone appeared once. This chain connects TRBV18 to TRBJ1-2; 7 nucleotides agree with TRBD1. The CDR3 totals 14 residues. Germline loops: CDR1 KGHSH, CDR2 LQKENI. The trim removed 4 bases at V and 8 bases at J, leaving 10 bases unmatched. The CDR3, as DNA: TGTGCCAGCTCACTGCTTGGTAGGGACAGCGGCTACACCTTC. Translated: CASSLLGRDSGYTF.

The chain recombines TRBV10-1 with TRBJ2-1, with 7 nucleotides matching TRBD2. Trimming at V came to 2 bases and at J to 5 bases, leaving 0 bases not matched to a gene. Germline CDR1 and CDR2: WNHNN and SYGVQD (reference sequence). The CDR3 totals 13 residues. CDR3 DNA: TGCGCCAGCAGTGAGGGACTAGACAATGAGCAGTTCTTC. Its protein product is CASSEGLDNEQFF.

This chain connects TRBV21-1 to TRBJ2-3; no check of the table's D call, TRBD1, against the DNA was made. TRBV21-1 is an annotated pseudogene. The CDR3 totals 19 residues. The CDR3 nucleotides read TGTGCCAGCAGCAACCAAGGGAAGATGGGGACATCTCCCGAAGATACGCAGTATTTT. It is translated as CASSNQGKMGTSPEDTQYF.

A single count supports this clone. The chain couples TRBV28 to TRBJ2-5; D is perhaps TRBD1 (6 bases). CDR3 size: 13 residues. The V end was cut by 5 bases, the J end by 5 bases, with 12 bases between. From germline, CDR1 is MDHEN and CDR2 SYDVKM. In nucleotides, the CDR3 is TGTGCCAGCAGTCGTACAGGGCATGAGACCCAGTACTTC. It yields the protein CASSRTGHETQYF.

This clone has more than one count but fewer than ten. In DNA form, the CDR3 reads TGTGCCAGCAGCTCTACCCTATACGAGCAGTACTTC. Translated, it gives CASSSTLYEQYF. The genes are TRBV7-9 and TRBJ2-7; no reliable D call. Per the germline V gene, CDR1 is SEHNR and CDR2 is FQNEAQ (reference sequence). The germline V and J ends were trimmed by 4 bases and 4 bases, with 8 bases remaining between them. The CDR3 is made up of 12 amino acids. The full variable domain, rest sourced from reference TRBV7-9 and TRBJ2-7, is DTGVSQNPRHKITKRGQNVTFRCDPISEHNRLYWYRQTLGQGPEFLTYFQNEAQLEKSRLLSDRFSAERPKGSFSTLEIQRTEQGDSAMYLCASSSTLYEQYFGPGTRLTVT.

This chain joins TRBV5-4 and TRBJ2-1; the match to TRBD2 covers 9 bases. This CDR3 is 16 amino acids long. CDR1 is SGHNT and CDR2 is YYREEE in the germline V gene (reference sequence). V shed 0 bases and J 10 bases; nucleotides not matched to a gene: 11. CDR3 region: CASSLAGAGGPHEQFF. In nucleotides, the CDR3 is TGTGCCAGCAGCTTGGCCGGGGCGGGAGGGCCTCACGAGCAGTTCTTC.

The chain is built from TRBV24-1 and TRBJ1-1; the D gene is possibly TRBD1 (5 bases). Per germline, CDR1 KGHDR and CDR2 SFDVKD. The CDR3 consists of 15 residues. V was shortened by 4 bases and J by 6 bases, with 17 bases between the two germline ends. DNA of the CDR3: TGTGCCACCAGTGAGAAAGGAAGGGGAAGGGCTGAAGCTTTCTTT. This gives the protein CATSEKGRGRAEAFF.

This CDR3 is CASSLGVNQPQHF. CDR3 sequence (DNA): TGTGCCAGCAGTCTCGGGGTCAATCAGCCCCAGCATTTT. The V and J genes are TRBV12-3 or TRBV12-4 and TRBJ1-5; D not certain. This CDR3 region has 13 residues. Trimming took off 5 bases at V and 3 bases at J, with 8 bases between the two ends.

This sequence joins TRBV7-2 and TRBJ2-1; 11 bases are a match to TRBD2. The germline V gene has CDR1 SGHTA and CDR2 FQGNSA. CDR3 length: 15 residues. Germline trimming cut 3 bases from V and 9 bases from J; bases unmatched to any gene: 7. In nucleotides, the CDR3 is TGTGCCAGCAGCTTTACTAGCGGGAGCTTCATTGAGCAGTTCTTC. This gives the protein CASSFTSGSFIEQFF.

The count of this clone is one. This sequence joins TRBV18 and TRBJ2-3, with TRBD2 identical over 9 bases. This CDR3 has 14 residues. Germline CDR1 reads KGHSH; CDR2 reads LQKENI. The J segment lost 6 bases and the V segment lost 2 bases, leaving 3 bases of the junction unmatched. The CDR3 bases are TGTGCCAGCTCACCAGAGAGCGGGAGGGATACGCAGTATTTT. Its translation is CASSPESGRDTQYF.

V gene TRBV3-1 (or the pseudogene TRBV3-2) combines with J gene TRBJ2-4; no clear D. The CDR3 has 14 amino acids. Trimming took 3 bases from V and 1 from J, leaving 7 bases between them. CDR1 is LGHDT, CDR2 YNNKEL, per germline (reference sequence). CDR3 amino acids: CASSQGWAKNIQYF. As DNA, the CDR3 is TGTGCCAGCAGCCAGGGCTGGGCCAAAAACATTCAGTACTTC.

The rearrangement joins TRBV4-2 to TRBJ2-3, with TRBD2 identical over 8 bases. This CDR3 spans 17 amino acids. The germline V gene has CDR1 LGHNA and CDR2 YNFKEQ. With V trimmed by 4 bases and J by 2 bases, 11 bases remained unmatched. CDR3: CASSLPNVGGDTDTQYF. The DNA of the CDR3 is TGTGCCAGCAGCCTCCCTAATGTCGGGGGGGACACAGATACGCAGTATTTT.

V is TRBV18 and J is TRBJ2-1, with a possible D match to TRBD1 (6 bases). Per the germline V gene, CDR1 is KGHSH and CDR2 is LQKENI. CDR3 length: 11 residues. The V end lost 8 bases, the J end lost 6 bases, and 8 bases lay between the germline ends. CDR3 DNA: TGTGCCAGCCGGGACACCAATGAGCAGTTCTTC. It is translated as CASRDTNEQFF.

The gene calls are TRBV30 and TRBJ2-2; the D gene is possibly TRBD1 (6 bases). The germline gives CDR1 GTSNPN, CDR2 SVGIG (reference sequence). The CDR3 has 14 residues. Between the trimmed V and J ends, which lost 4 bases and 4 bases, there was a span of 13 bases. The CDR3 DNA sequence: TGTGCCTGGAATTTAAAAGGGGGCACCGGGGAGCTGTTTTTT. Its translation: CAWNLKGGTGELFF.

The chain uses TRBV24-1 and TRBJ2-5, with D possibly being TRBD1 (6 bases). The CDR3 is 15 amino acids. Germline V CDR1 and CDR2: KGHDR, SFDVKD. The V end lost 4 bases, the J end lost 4 bases, and 15 bases lay between the germline ends. CDR3: CATSDADRGGETQYF. DNA for the CDR3: TGTGCCACCAGTGACGCCGACAGAGGGGGAGAGACCCAGTACTTC.

The chain combines TRBV4-2 with TRBJ2-3; 13 nucleotides agree with TRBD2. Germline V gene lookup returns CDR1 LGHNA and CDR2 YNFKEQ. With 6 bases clipped from V and 1 base from J, the junction kept 10 bases outside the gene matches. There are 18 residues in the CDR3. DNA for the CDR3: TGTGCCAGCAGAAAACTAGCGGGAGGGCCTAGAGGCACAGATACGCAGTATTTT. Translated: CASRKLAGGPRGTDTQYF.

This clone was observed a single time. The rearrangement uses TRBV9 and TRBJ2-5; a weak D match, TRBD2 (6 bases). This CDR3 is 13 amino acids long. Trimming cost V 2 bases and J 5 bases, with 10 bases left between them. In germline, CDR1 is SGDLS, CDR2 YYNGEE. CDR3 residues: CASSVGLVETQYF. DNA of the CDR3: TGTGCCAGCAGCGTGGGACTCGTGGAGACCCAGTACTTC.

Only a few counts were recorded for this clone. No DNA is shown, since the ends of the CDR3 on it are uncertain; the CDR3 is the one TCRdb lists. The J gene is TRBJ1-1, the V gene TRBV10-1. The CDR3 contains 13 residues when both ends are counted. Per germline, CDR1 WNHNN and CDR2 SYGVQD (reference sequence). CDR3 region: CASSILAGTEAFF.

This rearrangement joins TRBV7-2 to TRBJ1-5; D is unresolved. Deletions cut 5 bases from V and 10 bases from J, with 12 bases between. The CDR3 sequence is 12 residues long. Germline values: CDR1 SGHTA, CDR2 FQGNSA. The CDR3 protein is CASSLGMGPQHF. The CDR3, as DNA: TGTGCCAGCAGCCTCGGGATGGGTCCCCAGCATTTT.

The chain carries TRBV5-5 and TRBJ1-1; possible D gene TRBD1, 6 bases. Deletions cut 0 bases from V and 10 bases from J, with 19 bases between. The CDR3 consists of 15 residues. The germline V gene has CDR1 SGHKS and CDR2 YYEKEE (reference sequence). The DNA for the CDR3 is TGTGCCAGCAGCTTGGAAGGGACATCTTGGGAGGGAGCTTTCTTT. The encoded protein is CASSLEGTSWEGAFF.

The genes are TRBV2 and TRBJ2-1; the D gene is possibly TRBD2 (5 bases). The CDR3 covers 14 residues. Trimming cost V 10 bases and J 5 bases, with 18 bases left between them. CDR1 SNHLY and CDR2 FYNNEI come from the germline V gene. This CDR3 reads CATTRRVSNNEQFF. Written as DNA, the CDR3 is TGTGCCACCACTAGACGGGTTAGTAACAATGAGCAGTTCTTC.